This T cell receptor (beta chain) was profiled in a study of blood T cell repertoires in COVID-19. Only in-frame clones appear in the TCRdb table, and some are missing; sequencing was by immunoSEQ multiplex PCR. In the table there are under 300,000 clones, around 82% of which are singletons. V gave up 5 bases and J gave up 2 bases; unmatched junction bases: 8. Per the germline V gene, CDR1 is MNHEY and CDR2 is SVGAGI. CDR3 size: 15 residues. Sequencing was carried out using peripheral blood. The chain couples TRBV6-5 to TRBJ1-1; 7 bases line up with TRBD1. The sequence came from a woman at least 80 years old with active or convalescent COVID-19. CDR3 region: CASSPHGTANTEAFF. The CDR3 coding sequence is TGTGCCAGCAGTCCCCACGGGACAGCTAACACTGAAGCTTTCTTT.